Listed below are T cell receptor beta chains from one sample, sequenced in a study of CD8+CD57+ T cells in acquired aplastic anemia. Each CDR3 protein is one row after TCRdb ran MiXCR on the reads. Here the sample spans about 270,000 distinct CDR3 sequences, 45% to 65% being singletons. The sample was sorted CD4+, CD8+, or CD8+CD57+ T cells (not recorded which) from PBMCs. The receptors were sampled from a human donor with severe aplastic anemia or a healthy control (not recorded which). CDR3s include the opening cysteine and the closing phenylalanine or tryptophan. D genes are given only for firm matches. Clone size is stated in some rows and not others, as once, few, many or a class when expanded.

DNA: TGTGCCAGTAGTATCCGAGGGGGCGGCTACAATGAGCAGTTCTTC
CDR3: CASSIRGGGYNEQFF
J: TRBJ2-1
size: -
V: TRBV19
D: TRBD1

DNA: TGCGCCAGCAGCTTGGATCACGGTCCCTACGAGCAGTACTTC
CDR3: CASSLDHGPYEQYF
J: TRBJ2-7
size: many
V: TRBV5-1
D: -

DNA: TGTGCCAGCAGCCCGCCTGTATTCCTCTATGGCTACACCTTC
CDR3: CASSPPVFLYGYTF
J: TRBJ1-2
size: few
V: TRBV12-3/TRBV12-4
D: -

DNA: TGTGCCAGCAGCTTGACGGAGGGCGACACTGAAGCTTTCTTT
CDR3: CASSLTEGDTEAFF
J: TRBJ1-1
size: -
V: TRBV7-3
D: -

DNA: TGTGCCAGCAGCTTAGGCCAGGGGTGGGAGCAGTACTTC
CDR3: CASSLGQGWEQYF
J: TRBJ2-7
size: -
V: TRBV7-9
D: -

DNA: TGTGCCAGCAGGCCACCGGGACAGGGGCACTATGGCTACACCTTC
CDR3: CASRPPGQGHYGYTF
J: TRBJ1-2
size: -
V: TRBV12-3/TRBV12-4
D: TRBD1

DNA: TGCGCCAGCAGCCGCGGGGGTGCAGGGGAGAACACCTTC
CDR3: CASSRGGAGENTF
J: TRBJ1-2
size: -
V: TRBV5-1
D: -

DNA: TGCAGTGCTAGTAATACCGGGATAAGGTCCTACGAGCAGTACTTC
CDR3: CSASNTGIRSYEQYF
J: TRBJ2-7
size: -
V: TRBV20-1
D: -

DNA: TGTGCCAGTAGTATAGCTCGGGGGGAGAACACTGAAGCTTTCTTT
CDR3: CASSIARGENTEAFF
J: TRBJ1-1
size: -
V: TRBV19
D: -

DNA: TGTGCCAGCAGTGTTAGACTTTCTGCAGATACGCAGTATTTT
CDR3: CASSVRLSADTQYF
J: TRBJ2-3
size: few
V: TRBV6-5
D: -

DNA: TGCGCCAGCAGCTTGGAGCCCGGGACAGACGTGACCGAGCAGTTCTTC
CDR3: CASSLEPGTDVTEQFF
J: TRBJ2-1
size: -
V: TRBV5-1
D: TRBD1

DNA: TGTGCCAGTAGTAAAAGACAGAGGAACACTGAAGCTTTCTTT
CDR3: CASSKRQRNTEAFF
J: TRBJ1-1
size: -
V: TRBV19
D: -

DNA: TGTGCCAGTAGTGAGATAAGGGCTGAAGCTTTCTTT
CDR3: CASSEIRAEAFF
J: TRBJ1-1
size: many
V: TRBV19
D: -

DNA: TGTGCCAGCAGCCCTGGTTCAGGCGAAAAACTGTTTTTT
CDR3: CASSPGSGEKLFF
J: TRBJ1-4
size: -
V: TRBV7-6
D: -

DNA: TGCAGCGTGCGGGATGCCCCAATGAACACTGAAGCTTTCTTT
CDR3: CSVRDAPMNTEAFF
J: TRBJ1-1
size: many
V: TRBV29-1
D: -

DNA: TGTGCCAGCAGCGTAGCGCTGCCCGGCTACGAGCAGTACTTC
CDR3: CASSVALPGYEQYF
J: TRBJ2-7
size: -
V: TRBV9
D: -

DNA: TGTGCCACCGGGGACCAGAGGGGCTACAATGAGCAGTTCTTC
CDR3: CATGDQRGYNEQFF
J: TRBJ2-1
size: -
V: TRBV19
D: -

DNA: TGTGCCAGCAGGAATCGGGTCAATAATTCACCCCTCCACTTT
CDR3: CASRNRVNNSPLHF
J: TRBJ1-6
size: -
V: TRBV5-6
D: -

DNA: TGTGCCAGCAGTATCTGGACCGGGGGAAACACCATATATTTT
CDR3: CASSIWTGGNTIYF
J: TRBJ1-3
size: -
V: TRBV2
D: -

DNA: TGTGCCAGCAGCTTTAATGTAGCTGGGACCTACGAGCAGTACTTC
CDR3: CASSFNVAGTYEQYF
J: TRBJ2-7
size: many
V: TRBV7-8
D: -

DNA: TGTGCCAGCCTACGTCCTGGAGGCTACACCTTC
CDR3: CASLRPGGYTF
J: TRBJ1-2
size: many
V: TRBV12-3/TRBV12-4
D: -

DNA: TGTGCCACCAGTGATCCCCGCAGCTCCTACGAGCAGTACTTC
CDR3: CATSDPRSSYEQYF
J: TRBJ2-7
size: -
V: TRBV24-1
D: -

DNA: TGTGCCAGCAGTCCTCCCGCCAGGGGGTCGGGCTACACCTTC
CDR3: CASSPPARGSGYTF
J: TRBJ1-2
size: once
V: TRBV6-6
D: TRBD1

DNA: TGCGCCAGCAGCTCGGGACAGGGTTCGTCACCCCTCCACTTT
CDR3: CASSSGQGSSPLHF
J: TRBJ1-6
size: few
V: TRBV5-1
D: TRBD1

DNA: TGCAGTGCTAGCCAACTGATCCAGAACACAGATACGCAGTATTTT
CDR3: CSASQLIQNTDTQYF
J: TRBJ2-3
size: -
V: TRBV20-1
D: -

DNA: TGCAGTGCCCCGACGGACACTGAAGCTTTCTTT
CDR3: CSAPTDTEAFF
J: TRBJ1-1
size: few
V: TRBV20-1
D: -

DNA: TGTGCCAGCAGCTTAGTGCGGGCAGGGCTTTCTACCGGGGAGCTGTTTTTT
CDR3: CASSLVRAGLSTGELFF
J: TRBJ2-2
size: once
V: TRBV7-3
D: -

DNA: TGCAGCGTTGCCCGGACTAGCGCATTCACAGATACGCAGTATTTT
CDR3: CSVARTSAFTDTQYF
J: TRBJ2-3
size: once
V: TRBV29-1
D: TRBD2

DNA: TGCGCCAGCAGCCTCTCGGGAGGGCCTTTCCACGAGCAGTACTTC
CDR3: CASSLSGGPFHEQYF
J: TRBJ2-7
size: -
V: TRBV9
D: TRBD2

DNA: TGTGCCAGCAGCGAAGTAGCGGGTGCCGAGCAGTACTTC
CDR3: CASSEVAGAEQYF
J: TRBJ2-7
size: few
V: TRBV7-9
D: TRBD2

DNA: TGCAGTGCTCCGCTCGTCGTGGGGGCCAACGTCCTGACTTTC
CDR3: CSAPLVVGANVLTF
J: TRBJ2-6
size: -
V: TRBV20-1
D: -

DNA: TGTGCCAGCAGCTTGGTTGTGTTGGCTGAAGCTTTCTTT
CDR3: CASSLVVLAEAFF
J: TRBJ1-1
size: -
V: TRBV7-8
D: -